The 2 T cell receptor beta chains below all came from one sample that was sequenced in a study of blood T cell repertoires in COVID-19. Only in-frame clones appear in the TCRdb table, and some are missing; sequencing was by immunoSEQ multiplex PCR. The sample includes about 220,000 clones, just over 85% of them seen just once. The sample consisted of PBMCs or T cells enriched from blood (not recorded which). Receptor source: a woman in her fifties or sixties with acute COVID-19.

V is TRBV5-1 and J is TRBJ2-1, with a tentative D call TRBD2 (6 bases). Per germline, CDR1 SGHRS and CDR2 YFSETQ. This CDR3 contains 15 residues. V dropped 2 bases and J dropped 7 bases, with 16 bases sitting between them. The CDR3 nucleotides are TGCGCCAGCAGCTTCCAGGGAGGTCTGTGGAATGAGCAGTTCTTC. Translation gives CASSFQGGLWNEQFF.

The chain employs TRBV27 and TRBJ2-7, with 7 bases aligning to TRBD1. Trimming took 3 bases from V and 5 from J; bases not matched to a gene: 7. This CDR3 region has 14 residues. CDR1 and CDR2 from the germline V gene are MNHEY and SMNVEV (reference sequence). Here the CDR3 reads CASSLTGNRNEQYF. DNA of the CDR3: TGTGCCAGCAGTTTGACAGGGAATCGTAACGAGCAGTACTTC.